This T cell receptor beta chain was recovered during a study of T cells in Graves' hyperthyroidism and ophthalmopathy. Study overall: Peripheral blood collection took place at initial diagnosis, before any treatment.

Patients aged 18 to 65 had newly diagnosed hyperthyroidism of under 2 months' duration. Based on clinical symptoms, serum thyroxine and TRAb, thyroid ultrasound and orbital computed tomography, diagnoses were reached. Amplification of TCR beta CDR3 regions was performed using RNA transcripts as template. Using the HTBI primer set, a first-round RT-PCR was run on the TCR CDR3. TCRdb recomputed calls from the multiplex PCR reads with MiXCR, one row per CDR3 protein. Among 600,000 to 900,000 distinct CDR3 sequences, around 17% were seen once, and the ten largest hold over 7.5%. V shed 5 bases and J shed 9 bases, with 14 bases lying between them. Germline-derived CDR1 and CDR2 are SGHTA and FQGTGA. This CDR3 contains 13 residues.

Sequencing input: blood. The source is a man younger than 35 with Graves' hyperthyroidism. The chain combines TRBV7-3 with TRBJ2-4, with D possibly being TRBD1 (7 bases). The CDR3 here is CASSTQGGGIQYF. In DNA, the CDR3 is TGTGCCAGCAGCACCCAGGGGGGTGGCATTCAGTACTTC.